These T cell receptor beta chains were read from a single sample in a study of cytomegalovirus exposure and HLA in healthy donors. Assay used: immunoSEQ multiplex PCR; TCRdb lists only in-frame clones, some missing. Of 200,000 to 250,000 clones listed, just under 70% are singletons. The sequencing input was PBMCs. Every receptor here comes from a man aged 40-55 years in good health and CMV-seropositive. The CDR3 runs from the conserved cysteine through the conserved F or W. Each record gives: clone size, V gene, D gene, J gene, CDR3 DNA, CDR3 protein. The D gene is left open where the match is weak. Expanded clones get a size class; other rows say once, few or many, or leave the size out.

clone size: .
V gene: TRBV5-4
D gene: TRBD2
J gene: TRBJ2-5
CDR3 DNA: TGTGCCACCTTGACTAAGCGGGGGGGCAAAGAGACCCAGTACTTC
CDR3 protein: CATLTKRGGKETQYF

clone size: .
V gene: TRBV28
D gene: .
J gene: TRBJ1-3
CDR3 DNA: TGTGCCAGCAGACCCAACTGGGCAGCTTTAGGAAACACCATATATTTT
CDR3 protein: CASRPNWAALGNTIYF

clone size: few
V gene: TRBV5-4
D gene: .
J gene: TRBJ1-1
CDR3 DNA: TGTGCCAGCGGCCGGGAGCTCACTGAAGCTTTCTTT
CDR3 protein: CASGRELTEAFF

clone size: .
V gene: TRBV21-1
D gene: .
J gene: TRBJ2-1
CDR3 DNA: TGTGCCAGCAATACTAGCGGGGGGCACAATGAGCAGTTCTTC
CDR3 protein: CASNTSGGHNEQFF

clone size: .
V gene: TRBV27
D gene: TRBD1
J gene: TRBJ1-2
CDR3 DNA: TGTGCCAGCACTCGGAATCGGGACAGCAAACTCTATGGCTACACCTTC
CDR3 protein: CASTRNRDSKLYGYTF

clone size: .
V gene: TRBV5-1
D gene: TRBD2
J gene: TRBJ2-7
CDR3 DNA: TGCGCCAGCAGCTTGGGGGGGGGAAACTACGAGCAGTACTTC
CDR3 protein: CASSLGGGNYEQYF

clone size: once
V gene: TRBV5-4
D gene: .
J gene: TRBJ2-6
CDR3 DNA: TGTGCCAGCAGCTCCAGGGTCCGGTCTGGGGCCAACGTCCTGACTTTC
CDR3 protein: CASSSRVRSGANVLTF

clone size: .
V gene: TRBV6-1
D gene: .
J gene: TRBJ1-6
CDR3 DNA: TGTGCCAGCAGCCACGAGGGTGCAATAGGAGCCCTCCACTTT
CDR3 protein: CASSHEGAIGALHF

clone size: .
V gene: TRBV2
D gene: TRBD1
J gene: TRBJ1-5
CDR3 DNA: TGTGCCAGCAGTTCCGGGACAGCGAGTTATAGCAATCAGCCCCAGCATTTT
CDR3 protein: CASSSGTASYSNQPQHF

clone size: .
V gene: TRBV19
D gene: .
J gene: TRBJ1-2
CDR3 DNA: TGTGCCAGTAGTATTACAGGTGGTGGCTATGGCTACACCTTC
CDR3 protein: CASSITGGGYGYTF

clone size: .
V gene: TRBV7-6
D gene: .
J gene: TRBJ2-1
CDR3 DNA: TGTGCCAGCAGCCCACTCTATCAGGCCTACAATGAGCAGTTCTTC
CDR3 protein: CASSPLYQAYNEQFF

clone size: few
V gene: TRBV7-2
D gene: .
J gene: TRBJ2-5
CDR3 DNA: TGTGCCAGCAGCTTTGGCAGTCAAGAGACCCAGTACTTC
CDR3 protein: CASSFGSQETQYF

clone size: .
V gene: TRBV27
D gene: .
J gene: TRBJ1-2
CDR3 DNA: TGTGCCAGCAGTTCCAAGGGGGAGCGGGGCTACACCTTC
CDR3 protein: CASSSKGERGYTF

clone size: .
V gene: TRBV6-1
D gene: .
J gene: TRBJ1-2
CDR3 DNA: TGTGCCAGCAGTGACCCTTTCAGGGTGGCTGTGAACTATGGCTACACCTTC
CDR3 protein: CASSDPFRVAVNYGYTF

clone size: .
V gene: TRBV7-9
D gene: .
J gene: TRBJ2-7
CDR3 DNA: TGTGCCAGCAGCTTAATGGCCCTAGGGGGTTCCTACGAGCAGTACTTC
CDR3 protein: CASSLMALGGSYEQYF

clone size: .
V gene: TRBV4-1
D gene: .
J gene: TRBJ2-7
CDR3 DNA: TGCGCCAGCAGCCAAGAACCCTCAGGGCGCGAGCAGTACTTC
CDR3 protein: CASSQEPSGREQYF

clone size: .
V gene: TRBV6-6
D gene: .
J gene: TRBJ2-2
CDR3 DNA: TGTGCCAGCAGTACCCGGGACATCGGCACCGGGGAGCTGTTTTTT
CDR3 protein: CASSTRDIGTGELFF

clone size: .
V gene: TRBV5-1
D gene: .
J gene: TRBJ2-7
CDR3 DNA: TGCGCCAGCAGCTTGCCCAACGGGGGTATCTACGAGCAGTACTTC
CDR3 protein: CASSLPNGGIYEQYF

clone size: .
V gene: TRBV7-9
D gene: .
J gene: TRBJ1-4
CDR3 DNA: TGTTCCAGCAGCGCCGGTGAAAAACTGTTTTTT
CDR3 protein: CSSSAGEKLFF

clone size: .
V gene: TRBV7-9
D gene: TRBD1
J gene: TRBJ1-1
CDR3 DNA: TGTGCCAGCAGCCCACGGACCCGGGACAGGGGAATACACACTGAAGCTTTCTTT
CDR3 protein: CASSPRTRDRGIHTEAFF

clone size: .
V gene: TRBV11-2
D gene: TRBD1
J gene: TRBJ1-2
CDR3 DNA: TGTGCCAGCAGCTCGTGGGGGAAAGACAGGGGGTATAGGGACTATGGCTACACCTTC
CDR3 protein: CASSSWGKDRGYRDYGYTF

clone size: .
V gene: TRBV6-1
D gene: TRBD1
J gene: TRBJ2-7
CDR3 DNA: TGTGCCAGCAGTGCCGGGACAGCGGTCGGTGGGGAGCAGTACTTC
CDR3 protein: CASSAGTAVGGEQYF

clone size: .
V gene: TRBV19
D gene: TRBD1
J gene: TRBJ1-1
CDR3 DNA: TGTGCCAGTAGTGTTGACAGGGGGCGAGCTTTCTTT
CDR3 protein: CASSVDRGRAFF

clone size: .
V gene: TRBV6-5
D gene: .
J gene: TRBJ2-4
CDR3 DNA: TGTGCCAGCAGTTACTCGGGGCTCGGAGCCAAAAACATTCAGTACTTC
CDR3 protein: CASSYSGLGAKNIQYF

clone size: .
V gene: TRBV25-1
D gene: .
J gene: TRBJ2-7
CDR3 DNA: TGTGCCAGCAGTGAACTGTCAGGCACCTACGAGCAGTACTTC
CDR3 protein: CASSELSGTYEQYF

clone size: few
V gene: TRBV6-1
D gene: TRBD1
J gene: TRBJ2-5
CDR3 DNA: TGTGCCACTAGGGACAGGGGCGTCGAGACCCAGTACTTC
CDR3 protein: CATRDRGVETQYF

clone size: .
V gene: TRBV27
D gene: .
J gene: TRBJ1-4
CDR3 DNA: TGTGCCAGCAGTTTAAGTCGGGGAAATGAAAAACTGTTTTTT
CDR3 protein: CASSLSRGNEKLFF

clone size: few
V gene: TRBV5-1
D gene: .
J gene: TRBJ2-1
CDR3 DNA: TGCGCCAGCAGCACACAGGTCAGCTACAATGAGCAGTTCTTC
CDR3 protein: CASSTQVSYNEQFF

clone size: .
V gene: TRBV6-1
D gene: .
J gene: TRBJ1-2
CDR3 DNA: TGTGCCAGCAGTGTCACCGGGGATGGAAGGAGCGGCTACACCTTC
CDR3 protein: CASSVTGDGRSGYTF

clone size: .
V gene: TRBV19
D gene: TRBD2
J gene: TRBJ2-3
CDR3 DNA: TGTGCCAGTAGTATTGCGGGGGGGTTAGATACGCAGTATTTT
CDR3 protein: CASSIAGGLDTQYF

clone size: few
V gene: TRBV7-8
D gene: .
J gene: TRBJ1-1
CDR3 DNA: TGTGCCAGCAGCCTGGTCCCGAAGGGGAATTTCATGAACACTGAAGCTTTCTTT
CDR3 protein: CASSLVPKGNFMNTEAFF

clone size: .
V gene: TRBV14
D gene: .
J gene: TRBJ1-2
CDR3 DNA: TGTGCCAGCAGCCATTACAGATTTCTGGCCTATGGCTACACCTTC
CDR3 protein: CASSHYRFLAYGYTF

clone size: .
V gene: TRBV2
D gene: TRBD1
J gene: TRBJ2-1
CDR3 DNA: TGTGCCAGCGGGGGACAGGGGAAGAGAAATGAGCAGTTCTTC
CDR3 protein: CASGGQGKRNEQFF

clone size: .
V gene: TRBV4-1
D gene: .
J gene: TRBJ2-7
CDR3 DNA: TGCGCCAGCAGCCACCTCCCCTCCATGGGGGCCATCCTCTACGAGCAGTACTTC
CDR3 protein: CASSHLPSMGAILYEQYF

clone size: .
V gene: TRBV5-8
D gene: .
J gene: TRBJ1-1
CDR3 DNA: TGTGCCAGCAGCTTGGCTACAGGGTCGAGGGAAGCTTTCTTT
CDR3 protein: CASSLATGSREAFF

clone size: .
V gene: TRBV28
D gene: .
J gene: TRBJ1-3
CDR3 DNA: TGTGCCAGCAGCCGCCTAGGGAGCAACTCTGGAAACACCATATATTTT
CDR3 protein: CASSRLGSNSGNTIYF

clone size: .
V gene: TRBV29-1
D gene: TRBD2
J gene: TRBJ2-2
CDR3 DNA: TGCAGCGTTGAGCGGGGGTCACCGAACACCGGGGAGCTGTTTTTT
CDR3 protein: CSVERGSPNTGELFF

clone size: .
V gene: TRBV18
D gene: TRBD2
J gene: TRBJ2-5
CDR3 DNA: TGTGCCAGCTCACCTACGGCTAGCGGGCTTCAAGAGACCCAGTACTTC
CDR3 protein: CASSPTASGLQETQYF

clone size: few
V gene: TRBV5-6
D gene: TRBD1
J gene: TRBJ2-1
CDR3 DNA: TGTGCCAGCAGCGGCAACACATACGGGGCACAGGGGATCAGTGAGCAGTTCTTC
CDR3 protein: CASSGNTYGAQGISEQFF

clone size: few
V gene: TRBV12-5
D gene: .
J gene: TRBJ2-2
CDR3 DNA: TGTGCTAGTGGTTTGGTTGTAGAAACCGGGGAGCTGTTTTTT
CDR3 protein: CASGLVVETGELFF

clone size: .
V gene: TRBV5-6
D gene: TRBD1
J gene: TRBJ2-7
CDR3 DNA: TGTGCCAGCAGGGAAGGACCAGGGGGCATTTACGAGCAGTACTTC
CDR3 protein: CASREGPGGIYEQYF

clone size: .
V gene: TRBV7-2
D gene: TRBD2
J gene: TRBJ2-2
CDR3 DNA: TGTGCCAGCAGGTCGGGGGGAAACACCGGGGAGCTGTTTTTT
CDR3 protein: CASRSGGNTGELFF

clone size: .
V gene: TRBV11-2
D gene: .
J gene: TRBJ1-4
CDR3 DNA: TGTGCCAGCAGCTTAGGAGGTGGGGGGGCCACTGAAAAACTGTTTTTT
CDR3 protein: CASSLGGGGATEKLFF

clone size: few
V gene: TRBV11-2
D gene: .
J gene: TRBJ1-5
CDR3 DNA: TGTGCCAGCAGCTTAGGGGGGGTATACACCACGCCCCAGCATTTT
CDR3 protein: CASSLGGVYTTPQHF

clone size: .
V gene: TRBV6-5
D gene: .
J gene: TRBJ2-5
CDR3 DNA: TGTGCCAGCAGTCCTACAGGGGACTGGACCCAGTACTTC
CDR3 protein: CASSPTGDWTQYF

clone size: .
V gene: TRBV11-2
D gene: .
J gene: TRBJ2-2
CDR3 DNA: TGTGCCAGCAGCTTAGGGGTGACAGGAAACACCGGGGAGCTGTTTTTT
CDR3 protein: CASSLGVTGNTGELFF

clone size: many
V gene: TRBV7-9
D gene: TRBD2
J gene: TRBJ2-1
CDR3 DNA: TGTGCCAGCAGCTTCGGGACTAGCGACAATGAGCAGTTCTTC
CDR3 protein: CASSFGTSDNEQFF

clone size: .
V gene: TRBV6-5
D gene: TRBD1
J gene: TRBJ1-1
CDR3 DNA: TGTGCCAGCAGGAACAGGGGGCGAACTGAAGCTTTCTTT
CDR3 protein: CASRNRGRTEAFF

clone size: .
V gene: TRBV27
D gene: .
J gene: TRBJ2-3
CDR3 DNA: TGTGCCAGCAGCAACTTTCATCCAGATACGCAGTATTTT
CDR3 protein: CASSNFHPDTQYF

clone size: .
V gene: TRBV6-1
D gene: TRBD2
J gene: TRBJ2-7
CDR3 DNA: TGTGCCAGCAGTGTGGAAGCGGGGGAGACCTACGAGCAGTACTTC
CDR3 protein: CASSVEAGETYEQYF

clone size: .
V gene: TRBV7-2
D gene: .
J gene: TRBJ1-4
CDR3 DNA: TGTGCCAGCAGCTCTAGGGGTTCCTCGGTCGAAAAACTGTTTTTT
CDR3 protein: CASSSRGSSVEKLFF

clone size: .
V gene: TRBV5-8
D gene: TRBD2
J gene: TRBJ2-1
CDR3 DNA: TGTGCCAGCAGCTTGGGGGTAGCGGGGGGTATTGAGCAGTTCTTC
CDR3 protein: CASSLGVAGGIEQFF

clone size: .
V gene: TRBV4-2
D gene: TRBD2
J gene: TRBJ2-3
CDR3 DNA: TGTGCCAGCAGCCAAGATAGAAGCGGGGGGGGAGAGTCTACGCAGTATTTT
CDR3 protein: CASSQDRSGGGESTQYF

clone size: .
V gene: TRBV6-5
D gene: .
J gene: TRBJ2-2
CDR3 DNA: TGTGCCAGCAGTTTCCCAGCGGGACAGAACACCGGGGAGCTGTTTTTT
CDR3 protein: CASSFPAGQNTGELFF

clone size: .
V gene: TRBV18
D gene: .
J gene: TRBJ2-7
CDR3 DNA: TGTGCCAGCTCACCGGGACATGGAGACGAGCAGTACTTC
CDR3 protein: CASSPGHGDEQYF

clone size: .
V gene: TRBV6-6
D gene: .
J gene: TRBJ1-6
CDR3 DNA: TGTGCCAGCAGTTACCTGCCCGGGGGGTCACCCCTCCACTTT
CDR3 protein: CASSYLPGGSPLHF

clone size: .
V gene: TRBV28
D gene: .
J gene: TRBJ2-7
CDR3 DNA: TGTGCCACCATCGGGGCGGGAAACTACGAGCAGTACTTC
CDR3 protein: CATIGAGNYEQYF

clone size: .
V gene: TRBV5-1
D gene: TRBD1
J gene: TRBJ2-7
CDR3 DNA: TGCGCCAGCAGCGACAGGGGCTACGAGCAGTACTTC
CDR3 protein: CASSDRGYEQYF

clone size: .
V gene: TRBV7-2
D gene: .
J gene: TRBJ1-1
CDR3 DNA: TGTGCCAGCAGCTTGACGGGCGTAGCGGCTGAAGCTTTCTTT
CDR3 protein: CASSLTGVAAEAFF

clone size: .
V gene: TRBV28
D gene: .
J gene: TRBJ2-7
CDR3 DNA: TGTGCCAGCAGTTCGCTATTCACAGCGGGTGAAAACTACGAGCAGTACTTC
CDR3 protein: CASSSLFTAGENYEQYF